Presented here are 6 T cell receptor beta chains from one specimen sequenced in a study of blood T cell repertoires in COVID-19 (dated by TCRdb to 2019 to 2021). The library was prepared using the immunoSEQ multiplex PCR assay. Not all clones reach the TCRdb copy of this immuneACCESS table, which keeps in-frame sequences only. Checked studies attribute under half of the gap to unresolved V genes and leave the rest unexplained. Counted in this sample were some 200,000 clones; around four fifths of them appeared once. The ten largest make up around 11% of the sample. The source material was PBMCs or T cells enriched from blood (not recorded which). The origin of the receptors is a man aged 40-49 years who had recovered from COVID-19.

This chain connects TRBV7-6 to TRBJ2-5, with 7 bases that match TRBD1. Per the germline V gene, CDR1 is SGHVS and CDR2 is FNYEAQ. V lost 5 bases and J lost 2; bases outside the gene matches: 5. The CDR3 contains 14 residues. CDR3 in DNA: TGTGCCAGCAGCCTCGCACAGGGGCAAGAGACCCAGTACTTC. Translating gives CASSLAQGQETQYF.

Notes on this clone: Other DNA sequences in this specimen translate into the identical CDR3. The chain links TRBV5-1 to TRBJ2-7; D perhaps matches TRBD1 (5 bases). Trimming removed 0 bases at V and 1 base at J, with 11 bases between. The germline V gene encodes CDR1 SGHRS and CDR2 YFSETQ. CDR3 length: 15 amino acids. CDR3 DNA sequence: TGCGCCAGCAGCTTGGCCCAGGGTAGTTCCTACGAGCAGTACTTC. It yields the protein CASSLAQGSSYEQYF.

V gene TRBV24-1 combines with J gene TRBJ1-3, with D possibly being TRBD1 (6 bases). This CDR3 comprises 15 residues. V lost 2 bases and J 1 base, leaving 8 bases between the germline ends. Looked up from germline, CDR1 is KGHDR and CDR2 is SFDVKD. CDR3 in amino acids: CATSDSQGSGNTIYF. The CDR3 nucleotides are TGTGCCACCAGTGATTCCCAGGGGTCTGGAAACACCATATATTTT.

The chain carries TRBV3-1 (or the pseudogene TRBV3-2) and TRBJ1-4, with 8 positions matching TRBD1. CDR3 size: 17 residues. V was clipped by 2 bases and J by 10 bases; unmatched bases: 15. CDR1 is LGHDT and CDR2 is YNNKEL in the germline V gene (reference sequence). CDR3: CASSQTFGGQGFAKLFF. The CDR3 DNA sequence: TGTGCCAGCAGCCAAACTTTCGGTGGACAGGGTTTTGCAAAACTGTTTTTT.

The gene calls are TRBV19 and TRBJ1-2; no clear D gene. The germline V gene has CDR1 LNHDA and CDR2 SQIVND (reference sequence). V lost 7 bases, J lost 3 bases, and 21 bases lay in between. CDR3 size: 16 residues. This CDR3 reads CASTYLGASPHYGYTF. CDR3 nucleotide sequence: TGTGCCAGTACTTACCTGGGAGCCTCGCCTCACTATGGCTACACCTTC.

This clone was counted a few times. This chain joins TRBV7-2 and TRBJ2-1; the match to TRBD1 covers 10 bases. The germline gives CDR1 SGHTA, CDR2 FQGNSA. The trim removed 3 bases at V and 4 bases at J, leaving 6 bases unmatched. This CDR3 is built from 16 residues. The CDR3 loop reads CASSFLRDRGYNEQFF. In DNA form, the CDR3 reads TGTGCCAGCAGCTTTCTCCGGGACAGGGGTTACAATGAGCAGTTCTTC.